Below, one TCR beta chain is given with its context. The data derive from a study of blood T cells in healthy people across ages. Primers used in a second PCR of about 6 to 11 cycles were a sample-barcoded 5' primer and a J-beta primer mix. A single record per CDR3 protein comes from TCRdb applying MiXCR to the 5' RACE reads. The table lists approximately 1.5 million distinct CDR3 sequences, roughly two fifths of them singletons. V lost 7 bases and J lost 6, with 15 bases in between. Germline assignment: CDR1 SNHLY and CDR2 FYNNEI. The CDR3 runs to 13 residues. The receptor's source is a woman younger than 35 in good health. The rearrangement links TRBV2 to TRBJ1-1; D might be TRBD1 (5 bases). Sequencing was carried out using blood. The CDR3 sequence: CASTETLGAEAFF. The CDR3 DNA sequence: TGTGCCAGCACCGAGACTCTGGGGGCTGAAGCTTTCTTT.